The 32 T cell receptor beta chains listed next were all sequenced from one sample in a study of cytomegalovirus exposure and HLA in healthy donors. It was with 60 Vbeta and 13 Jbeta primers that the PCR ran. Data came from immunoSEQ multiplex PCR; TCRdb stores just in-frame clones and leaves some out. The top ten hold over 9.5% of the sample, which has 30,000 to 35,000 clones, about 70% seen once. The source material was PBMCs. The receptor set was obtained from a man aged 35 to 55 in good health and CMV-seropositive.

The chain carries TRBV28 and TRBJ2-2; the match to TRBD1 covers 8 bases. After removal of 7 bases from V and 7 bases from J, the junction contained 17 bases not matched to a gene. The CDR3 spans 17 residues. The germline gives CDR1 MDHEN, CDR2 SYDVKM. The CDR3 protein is CASTPSRGRGPSGELFF. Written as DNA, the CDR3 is TGTGCCAGCACTCCTAGCAGGGGCAGGGGGCCAAGCGGGGAGCTGTTTTTT.

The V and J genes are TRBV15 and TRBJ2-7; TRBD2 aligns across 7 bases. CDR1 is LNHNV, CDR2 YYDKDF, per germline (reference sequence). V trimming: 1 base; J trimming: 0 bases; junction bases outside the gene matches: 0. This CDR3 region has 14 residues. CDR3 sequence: CATSRGGGSYEQYF. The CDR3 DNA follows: TGTGCCACCAGCAGAGGGGGGGGCTCCTACGAGCAGTACTTC.

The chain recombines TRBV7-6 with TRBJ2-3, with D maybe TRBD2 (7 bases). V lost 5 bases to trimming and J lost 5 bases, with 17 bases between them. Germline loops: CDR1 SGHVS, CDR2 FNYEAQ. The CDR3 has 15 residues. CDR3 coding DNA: TGTGCCAGCAGCCGCGACATAGGGGGGGAAGATACGCAGTATTTT. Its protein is CASSRDIGGEDTQYF.

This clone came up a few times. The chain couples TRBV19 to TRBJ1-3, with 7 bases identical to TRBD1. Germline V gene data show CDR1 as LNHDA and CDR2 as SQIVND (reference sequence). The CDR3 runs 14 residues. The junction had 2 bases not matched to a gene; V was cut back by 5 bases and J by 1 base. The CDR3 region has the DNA TGTGCCAGTAGTTTCAGGGGGTCTGGAAACACCATATATTTT. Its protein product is CASSFRGSGNTIYF.

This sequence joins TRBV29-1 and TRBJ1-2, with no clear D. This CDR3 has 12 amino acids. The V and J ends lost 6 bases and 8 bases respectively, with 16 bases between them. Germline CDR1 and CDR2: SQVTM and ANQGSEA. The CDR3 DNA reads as TGCAGCGTCCCCGAGGGTCCGGGGGGCTACACCTTC. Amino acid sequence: CSVPEGPGGYTF.

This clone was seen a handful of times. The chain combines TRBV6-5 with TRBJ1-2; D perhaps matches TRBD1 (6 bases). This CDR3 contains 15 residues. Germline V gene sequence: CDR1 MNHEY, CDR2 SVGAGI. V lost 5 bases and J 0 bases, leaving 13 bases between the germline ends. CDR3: CASSGTGMANYGYTF. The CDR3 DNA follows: TGTGCCAGCAGTGGTACAGGGATGGCTAACTATGGCTACACCTTC.

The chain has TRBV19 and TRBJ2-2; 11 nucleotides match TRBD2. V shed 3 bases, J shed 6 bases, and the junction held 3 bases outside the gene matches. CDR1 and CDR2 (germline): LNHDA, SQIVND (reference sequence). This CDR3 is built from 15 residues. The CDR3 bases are TGTGCCAGTAGTATTAGCGGGGGGGCCGCCGGGGAGCTGTTTTTT. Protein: CASSISGGAAGELFF.

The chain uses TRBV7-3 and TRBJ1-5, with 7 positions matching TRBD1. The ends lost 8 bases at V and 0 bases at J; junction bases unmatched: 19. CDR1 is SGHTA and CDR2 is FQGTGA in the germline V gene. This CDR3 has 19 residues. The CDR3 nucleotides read TGTGCCAGCCGCTCCCGGCCGGCCCCCGACAGGGATAGCAATCAGCCCCAGCATTTT. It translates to CASRSRPAPDRDSNQPQHF.

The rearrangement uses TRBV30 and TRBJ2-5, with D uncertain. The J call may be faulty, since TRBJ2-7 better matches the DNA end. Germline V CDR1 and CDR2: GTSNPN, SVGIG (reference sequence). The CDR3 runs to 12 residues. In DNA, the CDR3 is TGTGCCTCGGGTTGGAGCTCCTACGAGCAGTACTTC. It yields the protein CASGWSSYEQYF.

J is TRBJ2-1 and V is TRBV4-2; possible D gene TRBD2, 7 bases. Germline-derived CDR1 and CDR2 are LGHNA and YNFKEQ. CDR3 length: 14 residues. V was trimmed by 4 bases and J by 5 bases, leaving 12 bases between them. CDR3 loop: CASSRRGGNNEQFF. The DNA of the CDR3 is TGTGCCAGCAGCCGGAGGGGGGGCAACAATGAGCAGTTCTTC.

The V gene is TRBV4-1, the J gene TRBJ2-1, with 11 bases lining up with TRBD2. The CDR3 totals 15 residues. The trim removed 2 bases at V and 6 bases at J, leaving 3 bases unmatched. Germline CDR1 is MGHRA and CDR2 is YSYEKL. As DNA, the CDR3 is TGCGCCAGCAGCCAATTGGGACTAGCGGTCAATGAGCAGTTCTTC. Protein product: CASSQLGLAVNEQFF.

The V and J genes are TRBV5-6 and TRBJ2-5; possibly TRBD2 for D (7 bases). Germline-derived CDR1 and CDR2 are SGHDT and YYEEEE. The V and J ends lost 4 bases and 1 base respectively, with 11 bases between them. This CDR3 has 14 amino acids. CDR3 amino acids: CASSGGGPQETQYF. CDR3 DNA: TGTGCCAGCAGCGGGGGGGGGCCCCAAGAGACCCAGTACTTC.

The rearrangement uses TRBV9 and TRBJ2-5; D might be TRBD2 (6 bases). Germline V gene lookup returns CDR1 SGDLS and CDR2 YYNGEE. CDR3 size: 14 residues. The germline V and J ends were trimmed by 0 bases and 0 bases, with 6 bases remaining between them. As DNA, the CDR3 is TGTGCCAGCAGCGTAGGGGGGGACCAAGAGACCCAGTACTTC. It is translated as CASSVGGDQETQYF. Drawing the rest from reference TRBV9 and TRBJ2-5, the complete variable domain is DSGVTQTPKHLITATGQRVTLRCSPRSGDLSVYWYQQSLDQGLQFLIQYYNGEERAKGNILERFSAQQFPDLHSELNLSSLELGDSALYFCASSVGGDQETQYFGPGTRLLVL.

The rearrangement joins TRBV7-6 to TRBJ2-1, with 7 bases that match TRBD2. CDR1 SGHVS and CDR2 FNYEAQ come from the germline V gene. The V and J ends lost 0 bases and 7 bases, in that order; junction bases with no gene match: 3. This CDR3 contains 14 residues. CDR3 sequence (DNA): TGTGCCAGCAGCTTAGCAGCGGGGCCGAATGAGCAGTTCTTC. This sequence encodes CASSLAAGPNEQFF.

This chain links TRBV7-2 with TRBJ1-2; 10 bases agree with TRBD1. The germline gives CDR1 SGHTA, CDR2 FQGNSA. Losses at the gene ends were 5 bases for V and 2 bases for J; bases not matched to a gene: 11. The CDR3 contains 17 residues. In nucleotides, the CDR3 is TGTGCCAGCAGCCGCCGGGACAGGGGATCCCCAAACTATGGCTACACCTTC. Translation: CASSRRDRGSPNYGYTF.

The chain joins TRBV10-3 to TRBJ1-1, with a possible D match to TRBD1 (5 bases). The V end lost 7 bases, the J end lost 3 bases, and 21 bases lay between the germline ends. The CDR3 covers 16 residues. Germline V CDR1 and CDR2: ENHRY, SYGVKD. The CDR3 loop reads CAITEGRQNGYTEAFF. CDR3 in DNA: TGTGCCATCACGGAGGGGCGACAGAACGGATACACTGAAGCTTTCTTT.

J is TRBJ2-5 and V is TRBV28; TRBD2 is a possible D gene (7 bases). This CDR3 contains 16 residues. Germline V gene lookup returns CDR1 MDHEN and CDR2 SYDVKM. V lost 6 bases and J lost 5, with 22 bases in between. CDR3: CASSPQGRGEGETQYF. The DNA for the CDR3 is TGTGCCAGCAGCCCCCAAGGGAGGGGGGAAGGGGAGACCCAGTACTTC.

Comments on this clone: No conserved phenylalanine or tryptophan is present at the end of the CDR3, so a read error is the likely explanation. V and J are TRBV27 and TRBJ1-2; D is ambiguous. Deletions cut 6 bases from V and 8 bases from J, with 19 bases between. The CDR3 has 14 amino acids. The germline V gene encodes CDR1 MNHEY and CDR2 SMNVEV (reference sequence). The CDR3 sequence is CASSETLTTRGYTL. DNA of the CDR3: TGTGCCAGCAGCGAGACCCTGACAACAAGGGGCTACACCCTC.

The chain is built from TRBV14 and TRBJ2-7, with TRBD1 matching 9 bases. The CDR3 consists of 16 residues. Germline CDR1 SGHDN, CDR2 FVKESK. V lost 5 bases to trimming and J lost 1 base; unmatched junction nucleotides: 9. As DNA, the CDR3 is TGTGCCAGCAGCAACCTTGGCGGACAGGGGTCCTACGAGCAGTACTTC. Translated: CASSNLGGQGSYEQYF.

The CDR3 coding sequence is TGTGCCAGCAGCTTGAGGGACAGAGATTCCTACGAGCAGTACTTC. Translated: CASSLRDRDSYEQYF. The chain combines TRBV5-6 with TRBJ2-7; 7 bases fit TRBD1. The germline V gene encodes CDR1 SGHDT and CDR2 YYEEEE. The ends lost 1 base at V and 1 base at J; junction bases unmatched: 5. The CDR3 is 15 amino acids.

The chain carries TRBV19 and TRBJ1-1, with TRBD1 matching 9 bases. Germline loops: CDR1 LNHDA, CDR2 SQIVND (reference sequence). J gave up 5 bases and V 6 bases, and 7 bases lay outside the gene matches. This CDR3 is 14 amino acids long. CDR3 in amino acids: CASSRRTGDTEAFF. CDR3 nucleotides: TGTGCCAGTAGCCGAAGGACAGGGGATACTGAAGCTTTCTTT.

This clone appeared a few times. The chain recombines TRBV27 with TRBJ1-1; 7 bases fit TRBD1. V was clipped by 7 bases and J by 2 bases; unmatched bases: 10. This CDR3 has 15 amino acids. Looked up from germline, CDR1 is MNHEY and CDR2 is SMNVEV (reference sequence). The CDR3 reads CASTRLTGLNTEAFF. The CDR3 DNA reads TGTGCCAGCACCCGATTGACAGGGCTTAACACTGAAGCTTTCTTT.

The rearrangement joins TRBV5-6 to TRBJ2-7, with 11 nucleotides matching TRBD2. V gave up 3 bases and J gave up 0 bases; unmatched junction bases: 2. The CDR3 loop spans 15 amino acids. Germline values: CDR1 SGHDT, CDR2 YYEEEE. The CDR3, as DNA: TGTGCCAGCAGCTGGGGACTAGCGGCCTCCTACGAGCAGTACTTC. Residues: CASSWGLAASYEQYF.

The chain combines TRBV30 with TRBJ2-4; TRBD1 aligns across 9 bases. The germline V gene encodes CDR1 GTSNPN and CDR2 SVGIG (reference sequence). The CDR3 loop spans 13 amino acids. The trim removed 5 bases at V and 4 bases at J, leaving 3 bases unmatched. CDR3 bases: TGTGCCTGGGGGGGACAGGGAAAAAACATTCAGTACTTC. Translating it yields CAWGGQGKNIQYF. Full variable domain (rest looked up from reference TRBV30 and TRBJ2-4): SQTIHQWPATLVQPVGSPLSLECTVEGTSNPNLYWYRQAAGRGLQLLFYSVGIGQISSEVPQNLSASRPQDRQFILSSKKLLLSDSGFYLCAWGGQGKNIQYFGAGTRLSVL.

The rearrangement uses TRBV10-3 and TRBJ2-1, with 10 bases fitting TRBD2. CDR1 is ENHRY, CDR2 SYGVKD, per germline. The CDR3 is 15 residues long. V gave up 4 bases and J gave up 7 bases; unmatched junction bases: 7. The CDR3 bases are TGTGCCATCAGTGCTACTAGCGGGGTTTTAAATGAGCAGTTCTTC. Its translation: CAISATSGVLNEQFF.

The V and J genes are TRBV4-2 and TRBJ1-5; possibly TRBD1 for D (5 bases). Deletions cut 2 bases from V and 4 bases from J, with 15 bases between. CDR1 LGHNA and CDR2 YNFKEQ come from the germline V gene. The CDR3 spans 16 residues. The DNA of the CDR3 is TGTGCCAGCAGCCAATCCCCGGGGGGATCGAATCAGCCCCAGCATTTT. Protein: CASSQSPGGSNQPQHF.

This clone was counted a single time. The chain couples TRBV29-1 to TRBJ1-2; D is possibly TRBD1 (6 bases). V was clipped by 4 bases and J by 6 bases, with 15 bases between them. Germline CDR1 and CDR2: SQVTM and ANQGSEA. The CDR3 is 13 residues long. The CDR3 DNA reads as TGCAGCGTTGTTGAACAGGGCCCAAATGGCTACACCTTC. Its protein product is CSVVEQGPNGYTF.

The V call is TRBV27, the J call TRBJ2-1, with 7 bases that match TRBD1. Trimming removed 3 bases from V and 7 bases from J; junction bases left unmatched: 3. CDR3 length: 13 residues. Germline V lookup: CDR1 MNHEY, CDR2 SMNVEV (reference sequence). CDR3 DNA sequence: TGTGCCAGCAGTTTCGACAGGGTGAATGAGCAGTTCTTC. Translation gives CASSFDRVNEQFF.

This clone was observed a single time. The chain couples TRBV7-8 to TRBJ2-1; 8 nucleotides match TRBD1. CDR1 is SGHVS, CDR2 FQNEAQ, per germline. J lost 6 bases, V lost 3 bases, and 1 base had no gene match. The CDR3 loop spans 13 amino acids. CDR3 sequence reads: CASSFTGGNEQFF. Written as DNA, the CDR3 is TGTGCCAGCAGCTTCACAGGGGGCAATGAGCAGTTCTTC.

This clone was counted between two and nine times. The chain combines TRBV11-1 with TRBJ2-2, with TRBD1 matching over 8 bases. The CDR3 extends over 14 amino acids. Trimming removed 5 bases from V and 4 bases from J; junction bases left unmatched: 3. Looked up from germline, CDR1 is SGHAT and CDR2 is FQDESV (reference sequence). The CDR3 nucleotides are TGTGCCAGCAGCCTGGACAGGGTCACCGGGGAGCTGTTTTTT. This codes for CASSLDRVTGELFF.

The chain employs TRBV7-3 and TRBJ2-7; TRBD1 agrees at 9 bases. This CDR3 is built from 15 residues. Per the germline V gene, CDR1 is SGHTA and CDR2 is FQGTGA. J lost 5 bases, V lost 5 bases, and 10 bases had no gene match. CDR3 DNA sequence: TGTGCCAGCAGCCCGGCGGACAGGGGATTGAACGAGCAGTACTTC. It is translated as CASSPADRGLNEQYF.

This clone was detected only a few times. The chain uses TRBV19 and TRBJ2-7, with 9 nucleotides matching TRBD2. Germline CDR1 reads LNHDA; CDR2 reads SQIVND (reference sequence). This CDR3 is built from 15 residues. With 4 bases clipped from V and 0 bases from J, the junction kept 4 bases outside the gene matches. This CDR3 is CASSRGLAYSYEQYF. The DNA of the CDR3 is TGTGCCAGTAGTAGGGGACTAGCCTACTCCTACGAGCAGTACTTC. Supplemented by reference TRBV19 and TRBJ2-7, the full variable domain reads DGGITQSPKYLFRKEGQNVTLSCEQNLNHDAMYWYRQDPGQGLRLIYYSQIVNDFQKGDIAEGYSVSREKKESFPLTVTSAQKNPTAFYLCASSRGLAYSYEQYFGPGTRLTVT.